This paragraph reports one T cell receptor (beta chain). It has no known antigen specificity. The record has no base qualities; no much larger clone is one base away. The sample belongs to a study of PD-L1 blockade in urothelial cancer (dated by TCRdb to 2017 to 2019). At the level of the whole study: Therapy was started in the mid-2010s for all patients, and atezolizumab 1,200 mg was administered intravenously every 3 weeks. Progression-free survival longer than 6 months counted as durable clinical benefit, and TCR features were additionally tested against both progression-free and overall survival. Pretreatment tumor samples, along with matched peripheral blood serially collected before and after atezolizumab treatment, were subjected to TCR sequencing. Somatic, immune and clinical correlates of response to PD-L1 blockade with atezolizumab in urothelial cancer were the focus of an exploratory multi-omic analysis. Approximately 29 patients had pretreatment blood TCR-seq, roughly 24 had at least one posttreatment blood collection, and roughly 24 had tumor TCR-seq. Patients had an ECOG performance status of 0 or 1 and had received between 0 and 3 prior chemotherapy regimens. Durable clinical benefit was achieved by nine patients and was not achieved by 20 patients. About nine tenths of the roughly 29 patients were identified as males with urothelial cancer of bladder origin, and a prior smoking history was reported by 18 of 29 patients. Blood samples gave a median of around 140,000 T cells and tens of thousands of unique TCRs, with a median clonality of approximately 0.08. Blood samples were analyzed at 3 weeks after treatment start (second dose) and at 6 weeks after treatment start. In the same patients, pretreatment tumors underwent whole exome sequencing and RNA sequencing in addition to TCR sequencing.

Synthetic TCR analog templates were spiked into each PCR to estimate absolute template abundance from read counts. The immunoSEQ assay was used to amplify TCRbeta CDR3 regions from genomic DNA with bias-controlled V and J gene primers. Sequencing of rearranged TCRbeta segments was done at approximately 20X coverage. Regarding the original processing steps: Clustering was used to correct sequencing errors, and CDR3s were annotated against IMGT so that V, D and J genes could be assigned. Downstream analyses used only productive TCRbeta rearrangements, leaving out any out-of-frame or stop-codon sequences. Clonality was computed as one minus Shannon entropy normalized by the log of the number of unique productive sequences. Clones differing between time points or between blood and tumor were identified by Fisher's exact test with Benjamini-Hochberg correction at adjusted p below 0.01. TCRdb's version of the immuneACCESS table is confined to in-frame rearrangements and falls short of the full clone set. An unresolved V gene accounts for under half of the shortfall where checked; the remainder is of unknown origin. V and J calls and clone size are copied from that table; D and trimming were computed from the DNA. The table for this sample lists about 51,000 clones; 88% of them were counted only once. The ten largest clones take up around 2.5% of the sample.

Study-wide conclusions, independent of this receptor: A pretreatment peripheral blood TCR clonality below the median was linked to improved progression-free and overall survival. Because of the small sample size (n ≈ 29) and the many exploratory analyses performed, the results are intended to be regarded as hypothesis-generating. Among patients with durable benefit, tumor-associated TCR clones showed greater expansion in peripheral blood 3 weeks after treatment started (n ≈ 24, p = 0.022).

The time point label on this specimen signifies: peripheral blood 6 weeks after treatment start. A total of roughly 30 patients with locally advanced or metastatic urothelial carcinoma, treated at Memorial Sloan Kettering on a trial protocol, made up the cohort. Peripheral blood mononuclear cells were collected pretreatment and during treatment, with between 1 and 8 total time points per patient. The Qiagen DNeasy Blood extraction kit was used to purify genomic DNA from total PBMCs and tumor samples. Collected pretreatment and during treatment, PBMCs were isolated and stored as previously described. Counted from cysteine to phenylalanine, this CDR3 has 14 amino acids. Only the CDR3 part of the read is kept: 42 bases, read in frame from the first base. V is reduced by 1 base and J by 6 bases, leaving a spacing of 10 bases between them. Based on the germline V gene, the CDR1 and CDR2 sequences are MNHNS and SASEGT.

Recombination connected TRBV6-1 to TRBJ1-5; possibly the D gene is TRBD1, per 5 matching bases. This specimen consisted of PBMCs, obtained around atezolizumab (anti-PD-L1) treatment. The clonotype was recovered from a man aged 55 to 70 with urothelial cancer. Read as DNA, the sequence is TGTGCCAGCAGTGAAGGGCAGGGCGCTCAGCCCCAGCATTTT. This translates into CASSEGQGAQPQHF.